The 19 T cell receptor beta chains below come from one sample, sequenced in a study of T cells after yellow fever vaccination. MiXCR, applied by TCRdb to the 5' RACE reads, yields one record per CDR3 protein. The data hold approximately 550,000 distinct CDR3 sequences, with around 21% observed a single time. Specimen: PBMCs, collected 15 days after the yellow fever booster vaccination. These receptors were obtained from a man aged 25-40 years who received the YFV17D yellow fever vaccine.

The rearrangement joins TRBV5-5 to TRBJ2-1; D may be TRBD2 (6 bases). Deletions cut 4 bases from V and 0 bases from J, with 14 bases between. Germline V gives CDR1 SGHKS, CDR2 YYEKEE (reference sequence). The CDR3 has 16 amino acids. CDR3 coding DNA: TGTGCCAGCAGCCCGGAGGGCTCGAGCTCCTACAATGAGCAGTTCTTC. Translating it yields CASSPEGSSSYNEQFF.

This clonotype was seen only a few times. This sequence joins TRBV6-2 or TRBV6-3 and TRBJ1-1; D is perhaps TRBD1 (5 bases). V lost 0 bases and J 7 bases, leaving 12 bases between the germline ends. Germline CDR1 and CDR2: MNHEY and SVGEGT. The CDR3 runs 14 residues. The CDR3 nucleotides are TGTGCCAGCAGTTACTCATCGGGGCCCCGTGAAGCTTTCTTT. Protein: CASSYSSGPREAFF.

This clonotype was seen only once. The chain has TRBV19 and TRBJ2-6, with a weak D call TRBD1 (5 bases). CDR1 is LNHDA, CDR2 SQIVND, per germline (reference sequence). The CDR3 extends over 16 amino acids. Trimming removed 5 bases from V and 0 bases from J, with 11 bases in between. The CDR3 here is CASSGMTVSGANVLTF. DNA of the CDR3: TGTGCCAGTAGTGGTATGACAGTCTCTGGGGCCAACGTCCTGACTTTC.

The chain is built from TRBV12-3 or TRBV12-4 and TRBJ1-1; 10 bases match TRBD1. With V trimmed by 5 bases and J by 7 bases, 7 bases remained unmatched. The CDR3 has 14 amino acids. The CDR3 loop reads CASSTGQGNVEAFF. In nucleotides, the CDR3 is TGTGCCAGCAGTACGGGACAGGGGAATGTTGAAGCTTTCTTT.

The rearrangement uses TRBV11-3 and TRBJ2-1; 8 nucleotides align to TRBD1. Germline CDR1 reads SGHNT; CDR2 reads YENEEA. CDR3 length: 14 amino acids. With V trimmed by 5 bases and J by 7 bases, 7 bases remained unmatched. CDR3 nucleotide sequence: TGTGCCAGCAGCCCCCGGGACAGGTTAAATGAGCAGTTCTTC. This translates into CASSPRDRLNEQFF.

This clonotype has just a few counts. The chain couples TRBV25-1 to TRBJ2-3; 9 nucleotides match TRBD2. This CDR3 spans 15 amino acids. V was clipped by 7 bases and J by 2 bases; unmatched bases: 7. CDR1 MGHDK and CDR2 SYGVNS come from the germline V gene. The CDR3 here is CASKALAGSTDTQYF. CDR3 DNA sequence: TGTGCCAGCAAAGCTCTAGCGGGATCCACAGATACGCAGTATTTT.

This clonotype came up a few times. V and J are TRBV4-2 and TRBJ2-5; 11 bases are a match to TRBD2. The CDR3 has 16 residues. Germline V CDR1 and CDR2: LGHNA, YNFKEQ. The V segment lost 1 base and the J segment 5 bases; nucleotides outside the gene matches: 6. The CDR3 loop reads CASSQGSLAGVETQYF. The CDR3 DNA reads as TGTGCCAGCAGCCAAGGATCACTAGCGGGGGTGGAGACCCAGTACTTC.

This chain joins TRBV20-1 and TRBJ2-3; D gene uncertain. The CDR3 length is 13 residues. V dropped 0 bases and J dropped 8 bases, with 12 bases sitting between them. Germline V gives CDR1 DFQATT, CDR2 SNEGSKA (reference sequence). The CDR3 region has the DNA TGCAGTGCTAGAGACGGAGATATGGGTACGCAGTATTTT. It yields the protein CSARDGDMGTQYF.

The chain recombines TRBV6-1 with TRBJ2-3, with 9 bases fitting TRBD2. Germline lookup yields CDR1 MNHNS and CDR2 SASEGT. Trimming removed 5 bases from V and 3 bases from J; junction bases left unmatched: 12. This CDR3 has 17 residues. CDR3 residues: CASSPIAGGPGTDTQYF. The CDR3 DNA is TGTGCCAGCAGTCCAATCGCGGGAGGGCCCGGAACAGATACGCAGTATTTT.

Here the CDR3 reads CASSFHASANQNTGELFF. CDR3 in DNA: TGTGCCAGCAGTTTCCACGCTTCCGCCAATCAAAACACCGGGGAGCTGTTTTTT. The chain uses TRBV12-3 or TRBV12-4 and TRBJ2-2; D is undetermined. This CDR3 spans 18 amino acids. Trimming removed 3 bases at V and 2 bases at J, with 19 bases between.

This clonotype has a handful of counts. J is TRBJ1-5 and V is TRBV18; no reliable D call. CDR1 and CDR2 from the germline V gene are KGHSH and LQKENI. The CDR3 loop spans 15 amino acids. The V and J ends lost 0 bases and 4 bases respectively, with 10 bases between them. The CDR3 is CASSPPGAQNQPQHF. The CDR3 region has the DNA TGTGCCAGCTCACCACCGGGTGCACAAAATCAGCCCCAGCATTTT.

This clonotype was seen more than once but under ten times. This sequence joins TRBV18 and TRBJ2-3, with D perhaps matching TRBD1 (5 bases). V dropped 5 bases and J dropped 0 bases, with 12 bases sitting between them. This CDR3 has 15 residues. CDR1 is KGHSH, CDR2 LQKENI, per germline. The CDR3 loop is CASSARQISTDTQYF. CDR3 nucleotides: TGTGCCAGCTCAGCCCGACAGATTAGCACAGATACGCAGTATTTT.

The chain is built from TRBV27 and TRBJ2-1; D is undetermined. Germline CDR1 reads MNHEY; CDR2 reads SMNVEV (reference sequence). V was shortened by 6 bases and J by 4 bases, with 16 bases between the two germline ends. The CDR3 contains 15 residues. In nucleotides, the CDR3 is TGTGCCAGCAGGGACCCCTTAGCATGGTACAATGAGCAGTTCTTC. Protein: CASRDPLAWYNEQFF.

This clonotype appeared a few times. The rearrangement joins TRBV12-3 or TRBV12-4 to TRBJ2-1, with 8 bases fitting TRBD2. V was clipped by 6 bases and J by 9 bases; unmatched bases: 13. CDR3 size: 15 residues. CDR3 protein: CASRNHSGKTGEQFF. The CDR3 nucleotides are TGTGCCAGCAGAAATCATAGCGGGAAAACGGGTGAGCAGTTCTTC.

This clonotype has a handful of counts. V usage is TRBV11-2 and J usage is TRBJ1-1; TRBD1 is a possible D gene (6 bases). V shed 4 bases and J shed 5 bases, with 14 bases lying between them. This CDR3 has 14 residues. CDR1 and CDR2 from the germline V gene are SGHAT and FQNNGV. In nucleotides, the CDR3 is TGTGCCAGCAGCTCCCAATCGAGGGGGACTGAAGCTTTCTTT. Encoded protein: CASSSQSRGTEAFF.

This clonotype was detected a few times. This chain uses TRBV4-2 with TRBJ2-2; D possibly corresponds to TRBD2 (6 bases). CDR3 size: 12 residues. Germline V lookup: CDR1 LGHNA, CDR2 YNFKEQ. Trimming removed 4 bases at V and 10 bases at J, with 10 bases between. The CDR3 here is CASSRGGVELFF. The CDR3, as DNA: TGTGCCAGCAGCCGGGGAGGAGTGGAGCTGTTTTTT.

This clonotype appeared a few times. J is TRBJ2-7 and V is TRBV7-2; D tentatively fits TRBD1 or TRBD2 (5 bases each). The CDR3 is 14 amino acids. Deletions cut 6 bases from V and 3 bases from J, with 15 bases between. Germline V CDR1 and CDR2: SGHTA, FQGNSA. DNA for the CDR3: TGTGCCAGCAGTGGGACGGGGTATGGCTACGAGCAGTACTTC. Protein product: CASSGTGYGYEQYF.

In this sample, this clonotype turned up a few times. The V and J genes are TRBV19 and TRBJ2-1; 10 nucleotides match TRBD1. The CDR3 is 15 residues long. Losses at the gene ends were 8 bases for V and 5 bases for J; bases not matched to a gene: 9. Germline lookup yields CDR1 LNHDA and CDR2 SQIVND (reference sequence). The CDR3 protein is CASRQGAFLHNEQFF. The DNA of the CDR3 is TGTGCCAGTCGACAGGGGGCGTTTCTCCACAATGAGCAGTTCTTC.

This chain connects TRBV20-1 to TRBJ2-7, with 7 bases identical to TRBD2. The trim removed 6 bases at V and 4 bases at J, leaving 9 bases unmatched. The CDR3 totals 13 residues. CDR1 and CDR2 from the germline V gene are DFQATT and SNEGSKA (reference sequence). CDR3 amino acids: CSAEGGSGYEQYF. The CDR3 region has the DNA TGCAGTGCCGAGGGCGGGAGTGGATACGAGCAGTACTTC.